This record covers a single T cell receptor (beta chain). The record originates from a study of cytomegalovirus exposure and HLA in healthy donors. This CDR3 contains 12 residues. V lost 5 bases, J lost 4 bases, and 9 bases lay in between. Germline values: CDR1 ENHRY, CDR2 SYGVKD. With 60 Vbeta and 13 Jbeta primers, the PCR was carried out. TCRdb's table, derived via immunoSEQ multiplex PCR, lists solely in-frame clones and lacks some. The sample shows about 130,000 clones, more than 80% of them seen only once. The TCR was taken from a woman in her twenties or thirties in good health and CMV-seropositive. What was sequenced was PBMCs. V and J are TRBV10-3 and TRBJ2-7; tentatively, D is TRBD1 (6 bases). This chain's CDR3 is CAISPDRYEQYF. The CDR3 DNA reads as TGTGCCATCAGTCCGGACAGATACGAGCAGTACTTC.